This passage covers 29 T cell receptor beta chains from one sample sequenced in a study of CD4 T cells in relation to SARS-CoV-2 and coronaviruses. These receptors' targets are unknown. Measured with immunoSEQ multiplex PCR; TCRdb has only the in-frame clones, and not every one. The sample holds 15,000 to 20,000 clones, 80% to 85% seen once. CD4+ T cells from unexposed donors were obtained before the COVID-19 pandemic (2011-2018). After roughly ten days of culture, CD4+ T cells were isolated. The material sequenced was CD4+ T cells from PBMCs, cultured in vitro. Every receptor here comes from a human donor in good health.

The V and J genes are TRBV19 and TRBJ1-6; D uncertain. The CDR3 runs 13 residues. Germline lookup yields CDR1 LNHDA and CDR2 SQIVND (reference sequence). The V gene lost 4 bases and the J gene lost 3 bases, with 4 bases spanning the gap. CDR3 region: CASSTGYNSPLHF. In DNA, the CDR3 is TGTGCCAGTAGTACAGGCTATAATTCACCCCTCCACTTT.

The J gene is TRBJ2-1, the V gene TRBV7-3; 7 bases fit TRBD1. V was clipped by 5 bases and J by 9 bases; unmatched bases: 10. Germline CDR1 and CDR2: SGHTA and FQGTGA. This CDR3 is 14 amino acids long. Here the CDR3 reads CASSHGTGAAEQFF. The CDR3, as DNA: TGTGCCAGCAGCCACGGCACAGGGGCAGCTGAGCAGTTCTTC.

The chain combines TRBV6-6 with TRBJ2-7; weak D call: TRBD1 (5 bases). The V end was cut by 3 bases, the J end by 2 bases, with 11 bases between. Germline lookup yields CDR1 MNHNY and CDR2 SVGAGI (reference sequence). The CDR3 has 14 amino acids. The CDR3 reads CASSYIQEPYEQYF. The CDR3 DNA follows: TGTGCCAGCAGTTATATACAGGAACCCTACGAGCAGTACTTC.

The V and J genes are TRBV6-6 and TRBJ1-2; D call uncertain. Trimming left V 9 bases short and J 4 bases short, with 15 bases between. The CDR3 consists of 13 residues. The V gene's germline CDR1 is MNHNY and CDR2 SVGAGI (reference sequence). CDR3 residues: CASHTSGFYGYTF. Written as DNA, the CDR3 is TGTGCCAGTCATACATCGGGGTTCTATGGCTACACCTTC.

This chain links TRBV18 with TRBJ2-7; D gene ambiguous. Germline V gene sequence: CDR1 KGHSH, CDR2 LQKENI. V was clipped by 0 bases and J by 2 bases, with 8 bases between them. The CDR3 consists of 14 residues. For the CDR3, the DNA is TGTGCCAGCTCACCACCAACGCTGACCTACGAGCAGTACTTC. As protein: CASSPPTLTYEQYF.

CDR3 in DNA: TGCGCCAGCAGCTTGGAGGGGATGGCTTTCTTT. This encodes CASSLEGMAFF. The J gene is TRBJ1-1, the V gene TRBV5-1; D is possibly TRBD1 (5 bases). The CDR3 consists of 11 residues. Germline lookup yields CDR1 SGHRS and CDR2 YFSETQ. V was trimmed by 0 bases and J by 11 bases, leaving 8 bases between them.

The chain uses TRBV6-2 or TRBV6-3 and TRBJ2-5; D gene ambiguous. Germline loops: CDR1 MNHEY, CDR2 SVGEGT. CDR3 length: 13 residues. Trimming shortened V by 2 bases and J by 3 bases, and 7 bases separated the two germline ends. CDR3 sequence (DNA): TGTGCCAGCAGTTACAGCCGAAAAGAGACCCAGTACTTC. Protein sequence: CASSYSRKETQYF.

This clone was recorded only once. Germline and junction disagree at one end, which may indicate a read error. The CDR3 reads CAGSGRAGDTQYF. Written as DNA, the CDR3 is TGTGCCGGTAGCGGGAGGGCAGGAGATACGCAGTATTTT. The V gene is TRBV19, the J gene TRBJ2-3; the match to TRBD2 covers 11 bases. Germline V CDR1 and CDR2: LNHDA, SQIVND (reference sequence). There are 13 residues in the CDR3. Combining the CDR3 with reference TRBV19 and TRBJ2-3 gives the whole variable domain DGGITQSPKYLFRKEGQNVTLSCEQNLNHDAMYWYRQDPGQGLRLIYYSQIVNDFQKGDIAEGYSVSREKKESFPLTVTSAQKNPTAFYLCAGSGRAGDTQYFGPGTRLTVL.

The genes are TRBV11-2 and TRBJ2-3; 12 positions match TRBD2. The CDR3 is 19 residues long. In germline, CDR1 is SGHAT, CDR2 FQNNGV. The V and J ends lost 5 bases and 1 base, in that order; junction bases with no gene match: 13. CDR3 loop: CASSPRLAGEFFGTDTQYF. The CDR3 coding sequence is TGTGCCAGCAGCCCGAGACTAGCGGGGGAGTTTTTCGGCACAGATACGCAGTATTTT. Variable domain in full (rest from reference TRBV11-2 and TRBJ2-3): EAGVAQSPRYKIIEKRQSVAFWCNPISGHATLYWYQQILGQGPKLLIQFQNNGVVDDSQLPKDRFSAERLKGVDSTLKIQPAKLEDSAVYLCASSPRLAGEFFGTDTQYFGPGTRLTVL.

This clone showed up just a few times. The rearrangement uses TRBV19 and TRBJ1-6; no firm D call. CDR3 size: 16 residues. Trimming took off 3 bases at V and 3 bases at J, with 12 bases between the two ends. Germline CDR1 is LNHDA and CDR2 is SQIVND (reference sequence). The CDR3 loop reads CASSIGVLSYNSPLHF. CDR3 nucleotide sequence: TGTGCCAGTAGTATCGGAGTTCTCAGCTATAATTCACCCCTCCACTTT.

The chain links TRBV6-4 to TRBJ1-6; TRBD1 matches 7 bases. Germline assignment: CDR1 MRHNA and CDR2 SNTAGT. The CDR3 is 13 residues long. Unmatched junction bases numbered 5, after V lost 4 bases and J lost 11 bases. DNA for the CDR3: TGTGCCAGCAGTGTCGACAGGGACGCACCCCTCCACTTT. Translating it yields CASSVDRDAPLHF.

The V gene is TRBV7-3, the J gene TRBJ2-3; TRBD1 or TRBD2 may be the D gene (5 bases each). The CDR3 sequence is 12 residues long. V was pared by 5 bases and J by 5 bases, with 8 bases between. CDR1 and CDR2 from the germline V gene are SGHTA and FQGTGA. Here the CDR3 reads CASSRGEDTQYF. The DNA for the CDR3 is TGTGCCAGCAGCCGAGGGGAAGATACGCAGTATTTT.

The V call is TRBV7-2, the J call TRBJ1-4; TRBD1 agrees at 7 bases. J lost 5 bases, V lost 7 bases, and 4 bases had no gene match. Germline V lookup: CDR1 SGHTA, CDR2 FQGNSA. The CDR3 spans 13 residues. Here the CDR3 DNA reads TGTGCCAGCACACCACAGGGGAATGAAAAACTGTTTTTT. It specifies CASTPQGNEKLFF.

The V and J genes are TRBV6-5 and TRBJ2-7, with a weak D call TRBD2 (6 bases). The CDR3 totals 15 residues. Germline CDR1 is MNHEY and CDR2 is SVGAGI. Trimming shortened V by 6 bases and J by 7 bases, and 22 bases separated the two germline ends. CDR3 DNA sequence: TGTGCCAGCAGCTCCCGGGACTCCGGCCACTGGGAGCAGTACTTC. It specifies CASSSRDSGHWEQYF.

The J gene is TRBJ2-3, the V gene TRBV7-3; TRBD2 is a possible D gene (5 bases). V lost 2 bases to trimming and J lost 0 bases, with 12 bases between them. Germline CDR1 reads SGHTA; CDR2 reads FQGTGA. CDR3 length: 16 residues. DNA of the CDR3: TGTGCCAGCAGCTTAGGTCTAGCAGCTAGCACAGATACGCAGTATTTT. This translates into CASSLGLAASTDTQYF. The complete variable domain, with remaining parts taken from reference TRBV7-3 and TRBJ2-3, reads GAGVSQTPSNKVTEKGKYVELRCDPISGHTALYWYRQSLGQGPEFLIYFQGTGAADDSGLPNDRFFAVRPEGSVSTLKIQRTERGDSAVYLCASSLGLAASTDTQYFGPGTRLTVL.

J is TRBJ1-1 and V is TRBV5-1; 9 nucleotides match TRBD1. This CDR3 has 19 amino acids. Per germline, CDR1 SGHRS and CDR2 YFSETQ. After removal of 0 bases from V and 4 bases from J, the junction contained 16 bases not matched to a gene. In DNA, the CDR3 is TGCGCCAGCAGCTTGGCCATGGGACAGGGAGGATCGGGGGCCACTGAAGCTTTCTTT. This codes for CASSLAMGQGGSGATEAFF.

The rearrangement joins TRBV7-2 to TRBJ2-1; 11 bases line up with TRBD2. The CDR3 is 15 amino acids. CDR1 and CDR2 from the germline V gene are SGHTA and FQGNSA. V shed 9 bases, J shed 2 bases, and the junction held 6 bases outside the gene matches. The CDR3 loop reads CASALAGGTYNEQFF. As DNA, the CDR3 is TGTGCCAGTGCCCTAGCGGGAGGAACCTACAATGAGCAGTTCTTC. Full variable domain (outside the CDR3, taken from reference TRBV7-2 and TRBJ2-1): GAGVSQSPSNKVTEKGKDVELRCDPISGHTALYWYRQSLGQGLEFLIYFQGNSAPDKSGLPSDRFSAERTGGSVSTLTIQRTQQEDSAVYLCASALAGGTYNEQFFGPGTRLTVL.

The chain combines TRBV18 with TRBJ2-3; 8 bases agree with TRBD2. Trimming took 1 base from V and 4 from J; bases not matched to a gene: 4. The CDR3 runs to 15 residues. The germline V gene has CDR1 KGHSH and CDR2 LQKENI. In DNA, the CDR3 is TGTGCCAGCTCACCACTTGCGGGGGGCCCAGATACGCAGTATTTT. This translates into CASSPLAGGPDTQYF.

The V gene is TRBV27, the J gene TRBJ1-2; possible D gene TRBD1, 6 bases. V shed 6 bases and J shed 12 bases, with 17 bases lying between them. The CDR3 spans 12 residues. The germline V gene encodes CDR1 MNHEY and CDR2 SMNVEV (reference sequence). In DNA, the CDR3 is TGTGCCAGCAGGGGGACACCCGGGGTCAACACCTTC. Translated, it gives CASRGTPGVNTF.

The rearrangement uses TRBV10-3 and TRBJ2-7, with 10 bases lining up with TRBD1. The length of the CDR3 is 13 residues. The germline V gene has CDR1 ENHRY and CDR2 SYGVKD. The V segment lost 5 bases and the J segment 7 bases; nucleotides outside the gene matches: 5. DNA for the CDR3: TGTGCCATCAGTCGCGACAGGGGGCTAGAGCAGTACTTC. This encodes CAISRDRGLEQYF.

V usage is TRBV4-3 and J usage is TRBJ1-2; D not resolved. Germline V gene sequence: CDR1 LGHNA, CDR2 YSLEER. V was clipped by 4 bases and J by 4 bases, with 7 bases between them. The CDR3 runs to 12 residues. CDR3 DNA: TGCGCCAGCAGCCTAGGAGCCTATGGCTACACCTTC. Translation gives CASSLGAYGYTF.

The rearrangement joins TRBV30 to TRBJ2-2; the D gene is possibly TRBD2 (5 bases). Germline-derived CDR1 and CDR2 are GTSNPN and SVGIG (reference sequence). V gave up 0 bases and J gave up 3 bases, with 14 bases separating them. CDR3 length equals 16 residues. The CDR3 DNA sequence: TGTGCCTGGAGTGTACATACGGGGTCGTACACCGGGGAGCTGTTTTTT. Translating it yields CAWSVHTGSYTGELFF.

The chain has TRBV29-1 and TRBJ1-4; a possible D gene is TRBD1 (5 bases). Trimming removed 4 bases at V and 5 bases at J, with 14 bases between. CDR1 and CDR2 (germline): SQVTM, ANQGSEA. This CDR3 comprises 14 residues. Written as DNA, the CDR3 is TGCAGCGTTGCCCAGGGTGGGCGGAATGAAAAACTGTTTTTT. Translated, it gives CSVAQGGRNEKLFF.

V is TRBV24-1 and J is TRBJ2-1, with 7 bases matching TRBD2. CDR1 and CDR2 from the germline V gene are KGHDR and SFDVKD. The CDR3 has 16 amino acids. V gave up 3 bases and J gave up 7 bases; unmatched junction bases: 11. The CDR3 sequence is CATSDPGLDGGNEQFF. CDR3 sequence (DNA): TGTGCCACCAGTGATCCCGGACTCGACGGGGGGAATGAGCAGTTCTTC.

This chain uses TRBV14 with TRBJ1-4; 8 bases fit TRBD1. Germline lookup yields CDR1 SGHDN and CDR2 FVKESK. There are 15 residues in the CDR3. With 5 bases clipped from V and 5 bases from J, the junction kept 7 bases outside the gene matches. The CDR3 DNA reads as TGTGCCAGCAGCAAGCAGGGGGCTGCGAATGAAAAACTGTTTTTT. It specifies CASSKQGAANEKLFF. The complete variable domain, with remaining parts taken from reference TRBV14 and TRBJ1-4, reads EAGVTQFPSHSVIEKGQTVTLRCDPISGHDNLYWYRRVMGKEIKFLLHFVKESKQDESGMPNNRFLAERTGGTYSTLKVQPAELEDSGVYFCASSKQGAANEKLFFGSGTQLSVL.

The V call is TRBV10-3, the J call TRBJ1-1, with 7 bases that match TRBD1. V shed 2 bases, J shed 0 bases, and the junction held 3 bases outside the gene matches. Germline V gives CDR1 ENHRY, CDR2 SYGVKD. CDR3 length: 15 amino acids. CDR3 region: CAISEPDRVNTEAFF. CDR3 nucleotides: TGTGCCATCAGTGAGCCCGACAGGGTGAACACTGAAGCTTTCTTT.

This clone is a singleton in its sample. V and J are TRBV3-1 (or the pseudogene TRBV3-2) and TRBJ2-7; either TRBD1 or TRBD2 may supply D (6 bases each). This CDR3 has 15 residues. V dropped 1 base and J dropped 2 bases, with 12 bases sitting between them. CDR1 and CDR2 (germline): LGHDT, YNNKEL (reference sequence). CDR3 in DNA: TGTGCCAGCAGCCAAGGGAGGGCAGGGGCCTACGAGCAGTACTTC. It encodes CASSQGRAGAYEQYF.

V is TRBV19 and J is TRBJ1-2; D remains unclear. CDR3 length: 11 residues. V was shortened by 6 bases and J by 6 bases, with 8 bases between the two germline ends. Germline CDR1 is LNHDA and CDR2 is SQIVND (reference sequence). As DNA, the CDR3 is TGTGCCAGTAGACAAAATGATGGCTACACCTTC. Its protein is CASRQNDGYTF. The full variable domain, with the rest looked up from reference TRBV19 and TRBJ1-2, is DGGITQSPKYLFRKEGQNVTLSCEQNLNHDAMYWYRQDPGQGLRLIYYSQIVNDFQKGDIAEGYSVSREKKESFPLTVTSAQKNPTAFYLCASRQNDGYTFGSGTRLTVV.

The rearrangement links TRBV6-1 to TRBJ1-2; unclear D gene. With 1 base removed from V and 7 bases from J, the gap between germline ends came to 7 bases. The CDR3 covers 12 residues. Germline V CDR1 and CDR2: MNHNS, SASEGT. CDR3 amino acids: CASSEGAFGYTF. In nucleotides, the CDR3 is TGTGCCAGCAGTGAAGGGGCTTTTGGCTACACCTTC.